These 16 T cell receptor beta chains originate from one sample sequenced in a study of beta chain features in type 1 diabetes. Expressed TCRB transcripts were sequenced after all isolated RNA was converted to cDNA. Sequencing used immunoSEQ multiplex PCR; TCRdb keeps in-frame clones, though not all of them. The table includes 150,000 to 200,000 clones, 7% to 10% detected once. The sample taken for sequencing was central memory CD4+ T cells from blood. The receptors come from a woman between 18 and 30 years old in good health.

This clone was counted between two and nine times. The rearrangement joins TRBV11-2 to TRBJ2-5, with D perhaps TRBD1 (6 bases). The CDR3 sequence is 14 residues long. V dropped 5 bases and J dropped 2 bases, with 12 bases sitting between them. The germline gives CDR1 SGHAT, CDR2 FQNNGV. This chain's CDR3 is CASSAYRVQETQYF. The CDR3 DNA reads as TGTGCCAGCAGCGCCTACAGGGTACAAGAGACCCAGTACTTC.

This clone has just a few counts. Additional DNA sequences in this sample encode the identical CDR3. The gene calls are TRBV9 and TRBJ1-6; weak D call: TRBD1 (5 bases). The germline V gene encodes CDR1 SGDLS and CDR2 YYNGEE. The CDR3 runs to 12 residues. V was pared by 4 bases and J by 10 bases, with 9 bases between. Here the CDR3 DNA reads TGTGCCAGCAGCCCGGGGGGGTCACCCCTCCACTTT. Protein sequence: CASSPGGSPLHF.

The gene calls are TRBV18 and TRBJ1-2; perhaps TRBD1 as D (5 bases). The V gene lost 0 bases and the J gene lost 4 bases, with 12 bases spanning the gap. The CDR3 covers 15 residues. CDR1 is KGHSH, CDR2 LQKENI, per germline. CDR3 residues: CASSPPSQATYGYTF. CDR3 coding DNA: TGTGCCAGCTCACCACCGTCACAGGCCACCTATGGCTACACCTTC.

The rearrangement joins TRBV30 to TRBJ2-7; possible D gene TRBD2, 6 bases. V lost 5 bases and J lost 3, with 20 bases in between. Germline V gene sequence: CDR1 GTSNPN, CDR2 SVGIG (reference sequence). The CDR3 has 15 residues. The CDR3 coding sequence is TGTGCCTGGGGGCGCCCGGCTAGCGCCTACTACGAGCAGTACTTC. Protein sequence: CAWGRPASAYYEQYF.

This clone was seen more than once but under ten times. The chain is built from TRBV5-6 and TRBJ2-2; the match to TRBD2 covers 7 bases. Germline CDR1 SGHDT, CDR2 YYEEEE. This CDR3 contains 16 residues. V shed 9 bases and J 1 base; nucleotides not matched to a gene: 12. Here the CDR3 DNA reads TGTGCCACAACCCGGTCGCTAGCGGTGAACACCGGGGAGCTGTTTTTT. Its protein product is CATTRSLAVNTGELFF.

The chain recombines TRBV5-1 with TRBJ2-3, with TRBD1 matching over 9 bases. The CDR3 is 16 amino acids. Germline V lookup: CDR1 SGHRS, CDR2 YFSETQ. V lost 4 bases and J lost 1; bases outside the gene matches: 7. The chain's CDR3 is CASSPRGQGGTDTQYF. CDR3 coding DNA: TGCGCCAGCAGCCCCCGGGGACAGGGTGGCACAGATACGCAGTATTTT.

This clone was counted between two and nine times. The chain links TRBV5-1 to TRBJ2-7; 8 bases agree with TRBD2. V dropped 1 base and J dropped 1; count of bases not matched to a gene: 10. Germline CDR1 reads SGHRS; CDR2 reads YFSETQ. CDR3 length: 17 amino acids. The CDR3 protein is CASSLRGGPLLSYEQYF. In nucleotides, the CDR3 is TGCGCCAGCAGCTTGCGGGGGGGTCCGCTCCTTTCCTACGAGCAGTACTTC.

This clone appeared a few times. The genes are TRBV7-2 and TRBJ2-4; a weak D match, TRBD1 (5 bases). This CDR3 spans 14 amino acids. The germline V gene has CDR1 SGHTA and CDR2 FQGNSA. V gave up 5 bases and J gave up 3 bases, with 11 bases separating them. CDR3: CASSPQGVKNIQYF. The CDR3 DNA is TGTGCCAGCAGCCCCCAGGGTGTCAAAAACATTCAGTACTTC.

The rearrangement links TRBV5-1 to TRBJ2-3; the D gene is possibly TRBD1 (6 bases). The CDR3 consists of 15 residues. CDR1 and CDR2 from the germline V gene are SGHRS and YFSETQ. The V and J ends lost 0 bases and 2 bases respectively, with 10 bases between them. The CDR3, as DNA: TGCGCCAGCAGCTTGGTCCAGGGGACCACAGATACGCAGTATTTT. This translates into CASSLVQGTTDTQYF.

This clone was found a few times. The J gene is TRBJ2-5, the V gene TRBV7-8, with 10 bases identical to TRBD2. V trimming: 5 bases; J trimming: 3 bases; junction bases outside the gene matches: 21. Germline V gene sequence: CDR1 SGHVS, CDR2 FQNEAQ. The CDR3 contains 20 residues. The CDR3 nucleotides are TGTGCCAGCAGCCAAAGACGGAGAAGCGGGGGGGCCTGGGGTGAAGAGACCCAGTACTTC. Its protein is CASSQRRRSGGAWGEETQYF.

The chain combines TRBV18 with TRBJ1-3; perhaps TRBD1 as D (5 bases). This CDR3 is 15 amino acids long. CDR1 and CDR2 from the germline V gene are KGHSH and LQKENI. The V end lost 0 bases, the J end lost 0 bases, and 6 bases lay between the germline ends. As DNA, the CDR3 is TGTGCCAGCTCACCACCAGACAGCTCTGGAAACACCATATATTTT. This gives the protein CASSPPDSSGNTIYF.

The chain is built from TRBV7-9 and TRBJ1-1; tentative D call: TRBD1 (5 bases). Trimming left V 3 bases short and J 1 base short, with 18 bases between. The CDR3 consists of 17 residues. Germline V lookup: CDR1 SEHNR, CDR2 FQNEAQ (reference sequence). The CDR3 DNA sequence: TGTGCCAGCAGCTTCCCGACAGCTTCTTCTTGGAACACTGAAGCTTTCTTT. This sequence encodes CASSFPTASSWNTEAFF.

This sequence joins TRBV2 and TRBJ2-1; D may be TRBD2 (6 bases). The CDR3 loop spans 14 amino acids. Germline values: CDR1 SNHLY, CDR2 FYNNEI. Trimming left V 5 bases short and J 7 bases short, with 15 bases between. The CDR3 nucleotides read TGTGCCAGCAGTCCCCGGGGGTACGGGAATGAGCAGTTCTTC. Translation: CASSPRGYGNEQFF.

This clone has just a few counts. V and J are TRBV25-1 and TRBJ2-4; 9 bases are a match to TRBD1. The CDR3 is 17 residues long. Looked up from germline, CDR1 is MGHDK and CDR2 is SYGVNS. After removal of 3 bases from V and 4 bases from J, the junction contained 10 bases not matched to a gene. The DNA for the CDR3 is TGTGCCAGCAGTGACCAGGCAACAGGGGGCAAAAAAAACATTCAGTACTTC. Protein: CASSDQATGGKKNIQYF.

This clone was counted only a few times. The genes are TRBV5-4 and TRBJ1-6; perhaps TRBD1 as D (5 bases). This CDR3 has 14 amino acids. Germline V lookup: CDR1 SGHNT, CDR2 YYREEE (reference sequence). Trimming shortened V by 0 bases and J by 5 bases, and 6 bases separated the two germline ends. The CDR3 DNA sequence: TGTGCCAGCAGCTTGGAGACAGATAATTCACCCCTCCACTTT. Protein: CASSLETDNSPLHF.

This clone was seen more than once but under ten times. The chain joins TRBV19 to TRBJ1-1; the D is unclear. CDR1 and CDR2 from the germline V gene are LNHDA and SQIVND (reference sequence). The CDR3 runs 12 residues. Trimming left V 4 bases short and J 11 bases short, with 14 bases between. CDR3 sequence: CASSRLKEGAFF. The CDR3 DNA is TGTGCCAGTAGTAGACTTAAAGAGGGTGCTTTCTTT.